Listed here are 19 T cell receptor beta chains from one sample, sequenced in a study of T cell responses to AZD1222 COVID-19 vaccine. Profiling relied on immunoSEQ multiplex PCR, and the TCRdb table lists in-frame clones only, not all of them. The table includes approximately 150,000 clones, approximately 94% detected once. The sample consisted of peripheral blood, taken 28 days after the second AZD1222 dose. The receptors originated from an adult who received the AZD1222 COVID-19 vaccine.

The rearrangement uses TRBV6-1 and TRBJ2-2; 7 bases agree with TRBD2. Germline CDR1 and CDR2: MNHNS and SASEGT. V was clipped by 1 base and J by 4 bases; unmatched bases: 6. The CDR3 extends over 16 amino acids. This CDR3 is CASSEDRDYPTGELFF. CDR3 DNA: TGTGCCAGCAGTGAAGATAGGGACTATCCCACCGGGGAGCTGTTTTTT.

As regards this clone: Within the sample, other DNA sequences also encode this same CDR3. In DNA, the CDR3 is TGTGCCAGCAGCCTGGGGGGGTATGGCTACACCTTC. It translates to CASSLGGYGYTF. The gene calls are TRBV28 and TRBJ1-2, with a possible D match to TRBD1 (5 bases). The germline V gene encodes CDR1 MDHEN and CDR2 SYDVKM. The CDR3 extends over 12 amino acids. Trimming pared 6 bases from V and 5 bases from J, leaving 10 bases between.

The chain joins TRBV6-2 or TRBV6-3 to TRBJ2-7, with a possible D match to TRBD1 (5 bases). The CDR3 loop spans 12 amino acids. V dropped 5 bases and J dropped 3 bases, with 8 bases sitting between them. Germline lookup yields CDR1 MNHEY and CDR2 SVGEGT. DNA for the CDR3: TGTGCCAGCAGTGATCAGGGCTACGAGCAGTACTTC. It yields the protein CASSDQGYEQYF.

The rearrangement uses TRBV9 and TRBJ2-7; 14 bases line up with TRBD2. Germline values: CDR1 SGDLS, CDR2 YYNGEE. CDR3 length equals 16 residues. V shed 4 bases, J shed 2 bases, and the junction held 5 bases outside the gene matches. In nucleotides, the CDR3 is TGTGCCAGCAGCCCTAGACTAGCGGGAGGGCCCTACGAGCAGTACTTC. Translation: CASSPRLAGGPYEQYF.

The V call is TRBV2, the J call TRBJ1-5; no firm D call. Looked up from germline, CDR1 is SNHLY and CDR2 is FYNNEI. The CDR3 runs to 14 residues. The CDR3 DNA reads as TGTGCTTCCGCTCGGTTGAGTAGCAATCAGCCCCAGCATTTT. As protein: CASARLSSNQPQHF.

The chain recombines TRBV18 with TRBJ2-3, with 7 bases matching TRBD2. Per germline, CDR1 KGHSH and CDR2 LQKENI. The CDR3 has 15 residues. V lost 3 bases, J lost 6 bases, and 9 bases stayed unmatched. The CDR3 reads CASSPSGTHGDTQYF. DNA of the CDR3: TGTGCCAGCTCACCGAGCGGGACCCACGGGGATACGCAGTATTTT.

This sequence joins TRBV7-9 and TRBJ2-7; D gene uncertain. Germline-derived CDR1 and CDR2 are SEHNR and FQNEAQ (reference sequence). V lost 4 bases and J 4 bases, leaving 17 bases between the germline ends. The CDR3 covers 15 residues. In DNA form, the CDR3 reads TGTGCCAGCAGCTCGGTCGGAGAGACTCCTTACGAGCAGTACTTC. Amino acid sequence: CASSSVGETPYEQYF. Combining the CDR3 with reference TRBV7-9 and TRBJ2-7 gives the whole variable domain DTGVSQNPRHKITKRGQNVTFRCDPISEHNRLYWYRQTLGQGPEFLTYFQNEAQLEKSRLLSDRFSAERPKGSFSTLEIQRTEQGDSAMYLCASSSVGETPYEQYFGPGTRLTVT.

This chain links TRBV12-3 or TRBV12-4 with TRBJ1-5; D not certain. The CDR3 is made up of 12 amino acids. The V end lost 6 bases, the J end lost 7 bases, and 10 bases lay between the germline ends. CDR3 coding DNA: TGTGCCAGCAGCCCCTCGGAGCAGCCCCAGCATTTT. Translating it yields CASSPSEQPQHF.

This chain uses TRBV4-2 with TRBJ2-1; the D is unclear. This CDR3 has 13 amino acids. The V and J ends lost 0 bases and 10 bases respectively, with 10 bases between them. Per the germline V gene, CDR1 is LGHNA and CDR2 is YNFKEQ. The CDR3 is CASSQEGAVEQFF. The CDR3 nucleotides read TGTGCCAGCAGCCAAGAGGGTGCGGTAGAGCAGTTCTTC.

This chain uses TRBV7-9 with TRBJ2-2; D unclear. Germline V gives CDR1 SEHNR, CDR2 FQNEAQ (reference sequence). Trimming cost V 2 bases and J 4 bases, with 8 bases left between them. This CDR3 has 14 amino acids. The CDR3 DNA is TGTGCCAGCAGCTTATTTGGAGTCACCGGGGAGCTGTTTTTT. This sequence encodes CASSLFGVTGELFF.

The V call is TRBV7-2, the J call TRBJ2-1, with TRBD2 matching over 8 bases. Germline V CDR1 and CDR2: SGHTA, FQGNSA. Trimming at V came to 5 bases and at J to 9 bases, leaving 12 bases not matched to a gene. The CDR3 contains 15 residues. The CDR3 DNA reads TGTGCCAGCAGCCAGCGGGAGAGGTTCCTTAGTGAGCAGTTCTTC. Protein: CASSQRERFLSEQFF.

The rearrangement links TRBV15 to TRBJ1-2; 7 positions agree with TRBD1. The V and J ends lost 0 bases and 3 bases, in that order; junction bases with no gene match: 13. Looked up from germline, CDR1 is LNHNV and CDR2 is YYDKDF (reference sequence). The CDR3 is 18 residues long. CDR3 nucleotides: TGTGCCACCAGCAGAGATCGGGGACGACAGGGACTGGACTATGGCTACACCTTC. Amino acid sequence: CATSRDRGRQGLDYGYTF.

This chain links TRBV7-9 with TRBJ2-1; D is unresolved. The germline V gene encodes CDR1 SEHNR and CDR2 FQNEAQ (reference sequence). Trimming cost V 2 bases and J 9 bases, with 14 bases left between them. The CDR3 is made up of 14 amino acids. The CDR3 DNA is TGTGCCAGCAGCTTAAATGCGGTATCGGGTGAGCAGTTCTTC. This gives the protein CASSLNAVSGEQFF.

The DNA of the CDR3 is TGTGCCAGCAGTGAATCCGCACGAACTGAAGCTTTCTTT. As protein: CASSESARTEAFF. The chain recombines TRBV25-1 with TRBJ1-1; D not resolved. The CDR3 loop spans 13 amino acids. Germline lookup yields CDR1 MGHDK and CDR2 SYGVNS. V lost 1 base and J 5 bases, leaving 8 bases between the germline ends.

The V call is TRBV29-1, the J call TRBJ1-2; D is unclear. There are 10 residues in the CDR3. Between the trimmed V and J ends, which lost 6 bases and 4 bases, there was a span of 6 bases. Germline lookup yields CDR1 SQVTM and CDR2 ANQGSEA. CDR3 loop: CSVRTYGYTF. CDR3 nucleotide sequence: TGCAGCGTGAGGACCTATGGCTACACCTTC.

This sequence joins TRBV9 and TRBJ2-1, with D perhaps given as TRBD1 or TRBD2 (6 bases each). The CDR3 is 16 amino acids. The V and J ends lost 3 bases and 4 bases respectively, with 17 bases between them. Per germline, CDR1 SGDLS and CDR2 YYNGEE. The CDR3 protein is CASSALGGTDYNEQFF. The CDR3 nucleotides read TGTGCCAGCAGCGCGCTAGGGGGGACGGATTACAATGAGCAGTTCTTC.

J is TRBJ2-1 and V is TRBV5-1; D assignment may be TRBD1 or TRBD2 (5 bases each). The V end lost 4 bases, the J end lost 5 bases, and 10 bases lay between the germline ends. Germline V CDR1 and CDR2: SGHRS, YFSETQ. CDR3 size: 13 residues. The CDR3 is CASSQGRNNEQFF. The CDR3 coding sequence is TGCGCCAGCAGCCAGGGACGGAACAATGAGCAGTTCTTC.

The chain has TRBV18 and TRBJ1-4; a weak D match, TRBD1 (5 bases). The V gene's germline CDR1 is KGHSH and CDR2 LQKENI. CDR3 size: 17 residues. Trimming took 3 bases from V and 1 from J, leaving 15 bases between them. The CDR3 coding sequence is TGTGCCAGCTCACCCAGTAGGGGTTCGGTAACTAATGAAAAACTGTTTTTT. This translates into CASSPSRGSVTNEKLFF.

The genes are TRBV6-5 and TRBJ1-1; D is uncertain. This CDR3 comprises 14 residues. Trimming stripped 6 bases from V and 0 bases from J, with 11 bases between. In germline, CDR1 is MNHEY, CDR2 SVGAGI. This CDR3 is CASRAGRLNTEAFF. CDR3 DNA: TGTGCCAGCAGGGCCGGACGCTTGAACACTGAAGCTTTCTTT.